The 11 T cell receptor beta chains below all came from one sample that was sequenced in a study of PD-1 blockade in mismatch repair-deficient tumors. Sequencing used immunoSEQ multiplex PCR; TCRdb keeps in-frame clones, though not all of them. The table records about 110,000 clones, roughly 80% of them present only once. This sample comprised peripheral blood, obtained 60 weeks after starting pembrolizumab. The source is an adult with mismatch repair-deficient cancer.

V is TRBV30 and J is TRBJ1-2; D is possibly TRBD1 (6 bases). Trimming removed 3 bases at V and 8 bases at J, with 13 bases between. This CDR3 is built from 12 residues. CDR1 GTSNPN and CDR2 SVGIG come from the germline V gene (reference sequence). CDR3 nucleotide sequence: TGTGCCTGGAGGAGTTGGGGGCACGGCTACACCTTC. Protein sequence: CAWRSWGHGYTF.

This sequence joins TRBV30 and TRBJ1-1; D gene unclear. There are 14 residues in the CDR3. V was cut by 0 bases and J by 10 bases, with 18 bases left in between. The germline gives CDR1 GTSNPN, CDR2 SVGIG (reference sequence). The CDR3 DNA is TGTGCCTGGAGTGTAAAAGCCACGTCAGGTCTAGCTTTCTTT. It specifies CAWSVKATSGLAFF.

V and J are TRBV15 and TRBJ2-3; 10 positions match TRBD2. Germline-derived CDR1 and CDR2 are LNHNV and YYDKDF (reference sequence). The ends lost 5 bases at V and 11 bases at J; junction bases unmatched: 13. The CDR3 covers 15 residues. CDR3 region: CATSGDRGLARGQYF. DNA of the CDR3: TGTGCCACCAGCGGGGACCGGGGACTAGCGCGCGGGCAGTATTTT.

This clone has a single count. CDR3 sequence reads: CASSLGGTIQYEQFF. CDR3 coding DNA: TGTGCCAGCAGCTTAGGGGGCACAATACAATATGAGCAGTTCTTC. The V call is TRBV7-2, the J call TRBJ2-1; TRBD1 might be the D (5 bases). There are 15 residues in the CDR3. Trimming removed 1 base from V and 8 bases from J, with 15 bases in between. Per the germline V gene, CDR1 is SGHTA and CDR2 is FQGNSA.

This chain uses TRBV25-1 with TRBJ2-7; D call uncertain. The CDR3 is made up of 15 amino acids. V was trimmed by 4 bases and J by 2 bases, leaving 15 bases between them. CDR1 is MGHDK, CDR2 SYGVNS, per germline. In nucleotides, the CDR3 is TGTGCCAGCAGTGGCCCGCTGGCGTCAACCTACGAGCAGTACTTC. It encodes CASSGPLASTYEQYF.

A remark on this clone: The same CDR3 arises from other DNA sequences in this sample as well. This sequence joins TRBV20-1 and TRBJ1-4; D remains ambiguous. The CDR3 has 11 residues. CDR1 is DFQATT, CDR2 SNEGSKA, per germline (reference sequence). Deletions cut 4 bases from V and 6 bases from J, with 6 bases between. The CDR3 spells CSAKRDEKLFF. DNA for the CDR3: TGCAGTGCTAAACGGGATGAAAAACTGTTTTTT.

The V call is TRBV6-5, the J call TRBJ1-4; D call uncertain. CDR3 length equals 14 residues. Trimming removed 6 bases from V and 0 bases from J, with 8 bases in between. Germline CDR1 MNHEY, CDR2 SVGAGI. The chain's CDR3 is CASRNRATNEKLFF. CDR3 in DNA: TGTGCCAGCAGGAACAGAGCAACTAATGAAAAACTGTTTTTT.

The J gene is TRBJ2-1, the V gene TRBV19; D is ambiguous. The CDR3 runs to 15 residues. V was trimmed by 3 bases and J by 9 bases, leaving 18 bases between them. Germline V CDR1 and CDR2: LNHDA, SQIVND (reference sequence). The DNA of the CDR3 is TGTGCCAGTAGTATCTTACCCCGAGGCTACGGTGAGCAGTTCTTC. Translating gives CASSILPRGYGEQFF.

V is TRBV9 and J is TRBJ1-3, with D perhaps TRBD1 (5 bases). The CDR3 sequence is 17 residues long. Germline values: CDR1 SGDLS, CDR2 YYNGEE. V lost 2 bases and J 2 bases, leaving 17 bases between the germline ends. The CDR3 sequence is CASSVGSPGLTGNTIYF. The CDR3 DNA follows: TGTGCCAGCAGCGTGGGCAGCCCGGGACTAACTGGAAACACCATATATTTT. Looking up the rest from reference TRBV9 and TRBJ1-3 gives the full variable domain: DSGVTQTPKHLITATGQRVTLRCSPRSGDLSVYWYQQSLDQGLQFLIQYYNGEERAKGNILERFSAQQFPDLHSELNLSSLELGDSALYFCASSVGSPGLTGNTIYFGEGSWLTVV.

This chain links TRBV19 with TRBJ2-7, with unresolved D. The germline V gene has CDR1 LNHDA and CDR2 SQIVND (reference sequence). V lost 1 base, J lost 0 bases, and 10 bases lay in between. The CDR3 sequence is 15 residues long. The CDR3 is CASSIGQLDSYEQYF. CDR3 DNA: TGTGCCAGTAGTATAGGGCAGCTGGACTCCTACGAGCAGTACTTC. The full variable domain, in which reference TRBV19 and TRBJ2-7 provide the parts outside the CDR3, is DGGITQSPKYLFRKEGQNVTLSCEQNLNHDAMYWYRQDPGQGLRLIYYSQIVNDFQKGDIAEGYSVSREKKESFPLTVTSAQKNPTAFYLCASSIGQLDSYEQYFGPGTRLTVT.

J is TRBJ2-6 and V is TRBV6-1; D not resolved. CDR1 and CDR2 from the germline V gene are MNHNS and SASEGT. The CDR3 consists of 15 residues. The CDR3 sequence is CAGSRPLSGANVLTF. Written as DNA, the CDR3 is TGTGCGGGGTCCCGTCCCCTCTCTGGGGCCAACGTCCTGACTTTC.